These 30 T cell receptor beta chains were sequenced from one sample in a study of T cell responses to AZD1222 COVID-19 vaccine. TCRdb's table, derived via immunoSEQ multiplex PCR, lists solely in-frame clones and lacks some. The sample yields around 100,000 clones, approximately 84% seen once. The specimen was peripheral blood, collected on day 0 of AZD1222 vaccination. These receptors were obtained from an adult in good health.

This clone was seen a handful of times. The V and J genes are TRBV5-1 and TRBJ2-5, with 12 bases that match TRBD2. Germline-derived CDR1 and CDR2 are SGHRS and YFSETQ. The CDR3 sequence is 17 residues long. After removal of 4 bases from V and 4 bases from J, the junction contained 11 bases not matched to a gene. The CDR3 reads CASSLPRLAGVGETQYF. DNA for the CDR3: TGCGCCAGCAGCCTACCACGACTAGCGGGAGTTGGAGAGACCCAGTACTTC.

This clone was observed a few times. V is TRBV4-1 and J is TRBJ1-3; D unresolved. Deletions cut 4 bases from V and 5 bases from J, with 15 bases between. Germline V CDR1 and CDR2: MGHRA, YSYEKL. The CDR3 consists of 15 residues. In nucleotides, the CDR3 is TGCGCCAGCAGCCCGGAGGAGGACCCACGAAACACCATATATTTT. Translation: CASSPEEDPRNTIYF.

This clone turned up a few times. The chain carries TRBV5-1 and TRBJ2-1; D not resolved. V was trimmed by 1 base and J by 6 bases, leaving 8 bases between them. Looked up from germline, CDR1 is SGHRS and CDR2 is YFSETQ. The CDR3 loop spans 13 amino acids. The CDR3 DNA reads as TGCGCCAGCAGCTTGCCTAGAACCAATGAGCAGTTCTTC. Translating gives CASSLPRTNEQFF. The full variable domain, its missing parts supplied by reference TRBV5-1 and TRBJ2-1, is KAGVTQTPRYLIKTRGQQVTLSCSPISGHRSVSWYQQTPGQGLQFLFEYFSETQRNKGNFPGRFSGRQFSNSRSEMNVSTLELGDSALYLCASSLPRTNEQFFGPGTRLTVL.

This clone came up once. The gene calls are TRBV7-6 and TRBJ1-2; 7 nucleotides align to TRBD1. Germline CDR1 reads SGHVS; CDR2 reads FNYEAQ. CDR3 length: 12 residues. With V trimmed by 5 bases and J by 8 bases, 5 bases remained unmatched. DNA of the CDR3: TGTGCCAGCAGCCTACAGGGGATCGGCTACACCTTC. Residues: CASSLQGIGYTF.

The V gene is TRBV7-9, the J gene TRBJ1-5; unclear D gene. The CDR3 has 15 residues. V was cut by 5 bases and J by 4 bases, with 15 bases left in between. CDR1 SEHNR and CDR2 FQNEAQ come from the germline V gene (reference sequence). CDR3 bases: TGTGCCAGCAGCCCCAGAGAGGGCGGGAATCAGCCCCAGCATTTT. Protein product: CASSPREGGNQPQHF.

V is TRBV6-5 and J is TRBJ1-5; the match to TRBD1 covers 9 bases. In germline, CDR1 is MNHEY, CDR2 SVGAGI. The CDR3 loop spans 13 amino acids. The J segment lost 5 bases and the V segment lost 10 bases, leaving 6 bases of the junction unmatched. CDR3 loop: CATDRGGDQPQHF. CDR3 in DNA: TGTGCCACGGACAGGGGAGGGGATCAGCCCCAGCATTTT.

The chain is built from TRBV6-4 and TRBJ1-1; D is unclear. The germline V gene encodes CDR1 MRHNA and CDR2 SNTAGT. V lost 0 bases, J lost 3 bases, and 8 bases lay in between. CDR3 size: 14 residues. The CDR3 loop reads CASSDSGTDTEAFF. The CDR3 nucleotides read TGTGCCAGCAGTGACTCAGGCACCGACACTGAAGCTTTCTTT.

The chain's CDR3 is CASSGGQGIAGELFF. The CDR3 DNA follows: TGTGCCAGCTCAGGAGGACAGGGGATAGCCGGGGAGCTGTTTTTT. The chain couples TRBV18 to TRBJ2-2; TRBD1 matches 9 bases. From germline, CDR1 is KGHSH and CDR2 LQKENI. V trimming: 5 bases; J trimming: 6 bases; junction bases outside the gene matches: 7. The CDR3 covers 15 residues.

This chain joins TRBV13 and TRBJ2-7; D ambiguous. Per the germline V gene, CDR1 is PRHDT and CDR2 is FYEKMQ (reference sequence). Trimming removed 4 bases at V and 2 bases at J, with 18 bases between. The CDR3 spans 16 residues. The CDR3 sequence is CASSSAWNPLPYEQYF. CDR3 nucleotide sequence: TGTGCCAGCAGCTCCGCATGGAACCCTTTGCCCTACGAGCAGTACTTC.

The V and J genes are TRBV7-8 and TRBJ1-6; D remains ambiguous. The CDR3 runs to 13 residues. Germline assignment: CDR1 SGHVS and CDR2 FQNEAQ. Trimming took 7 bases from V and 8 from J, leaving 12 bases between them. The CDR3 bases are TGTGCCAGCACCCCGTTAAGGGATTCACCCCTCCACTTT. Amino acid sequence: CASTPLRDSPLHF.

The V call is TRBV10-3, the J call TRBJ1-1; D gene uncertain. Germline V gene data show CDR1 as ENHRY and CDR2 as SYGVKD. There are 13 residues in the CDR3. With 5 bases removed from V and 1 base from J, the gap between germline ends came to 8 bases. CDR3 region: CAISNLGNTEAFF. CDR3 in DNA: TGTGCCATCAGTAACCTCGGGAACACTGAAGCTTTCTTT.

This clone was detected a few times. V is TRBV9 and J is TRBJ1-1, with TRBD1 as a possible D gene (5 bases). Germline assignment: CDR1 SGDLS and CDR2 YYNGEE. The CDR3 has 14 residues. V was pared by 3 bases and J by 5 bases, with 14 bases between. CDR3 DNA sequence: TGTGCCAGCAGCGCTCTTGGGGAGGGGACTGAAGCTTTCTTT. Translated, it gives CASSALGEGTEAFF.

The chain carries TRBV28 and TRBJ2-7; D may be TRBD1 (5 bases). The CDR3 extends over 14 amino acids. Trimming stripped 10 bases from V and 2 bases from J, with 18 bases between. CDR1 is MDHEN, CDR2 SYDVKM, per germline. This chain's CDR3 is CATRDQDKAYEQYF. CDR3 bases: TGTGCCACCAGGGATCAGGACAAAGCCTACGAGCAGTACTTC. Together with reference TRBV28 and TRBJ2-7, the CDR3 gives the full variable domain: DVKVTQSSRYLVKRTGEKVFLECVQDMDHENMFWYRQDPGLGLRLIYFSYDVKMKEKGDIPEGYSVSREKKERFSLILESASTNQTSMYLCATRDQDKAYEQYFGPGTRLTVT.

CDR3 sequence reads: CASSASVSSGNTIYF. CDR3 sequence (DNA): TGTGCCAGCAGTGCCAGCGTAAGCTCTGGAAACACCATATATTTT. This chain joins TRBV2 and TRBJ1-3; D unresolved. V was cut by 4 bases and J by 0 bases, with 10 bases left in between. Germline assignment: CDR1 SNHLY and CDR2 FYNNEI. CDR3 length: 15 residues.

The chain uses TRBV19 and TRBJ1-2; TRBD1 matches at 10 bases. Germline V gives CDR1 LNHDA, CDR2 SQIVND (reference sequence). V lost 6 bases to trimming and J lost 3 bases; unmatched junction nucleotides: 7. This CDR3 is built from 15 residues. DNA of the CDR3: TGTGCCAGTAGGGATCCCGGGACAGGGGACTATGGCTACACCTTC. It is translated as CASRDPGTGDYGYTF.

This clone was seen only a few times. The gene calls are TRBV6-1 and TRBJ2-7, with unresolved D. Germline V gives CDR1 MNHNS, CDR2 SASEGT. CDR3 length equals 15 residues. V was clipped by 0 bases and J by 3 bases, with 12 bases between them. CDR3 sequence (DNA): TGTGCCAGCAGTGAAGCCGAGTGGACGGGCTACGAGCAGTACTTC. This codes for CASSEAEWTGYEQYF.

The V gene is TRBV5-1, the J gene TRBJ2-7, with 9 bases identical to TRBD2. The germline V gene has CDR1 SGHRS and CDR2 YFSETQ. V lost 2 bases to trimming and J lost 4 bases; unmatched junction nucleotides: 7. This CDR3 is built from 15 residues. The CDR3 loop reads CASSFIFSGSYEQYF. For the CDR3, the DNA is TGCGCCAGCAGCTTTATATTTAGCGGGAGTTACGAGCAGTACTTC.

The CDR3 spells CASSMGNNYGYTF. The CDR3 DNA reads as TGTGCCAGTAGTATGGGGAATAACTATGGCTACACCTTC. The rearrangement links TRBV19 to TRBJ1-2; no firm D call. Germline lookup yields CDR1 LNHDA and CDR2 SQIVND (reference sequence). This CDR3 has 13 residues. Trimming cost V 3 bases and J 1 base, with 6 bases left between them.

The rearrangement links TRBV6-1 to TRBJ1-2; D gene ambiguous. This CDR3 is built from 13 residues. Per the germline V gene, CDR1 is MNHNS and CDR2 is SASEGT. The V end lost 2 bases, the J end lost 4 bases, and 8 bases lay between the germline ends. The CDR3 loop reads CASSEFRTYGYTF. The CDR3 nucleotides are TGTGCCAGCAGTGAATTCCGGACCTATGGCTACACCTTC.

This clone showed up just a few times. This chain's CDR3 is CSARDSGELFF. In nucleotides, the CDR3 is TGCAGTGCTAGAGATTCCGGGGAGCTGTTTTTT. V usage is TRBV20-1 and J usage is TRBJ2-2; D is undetermined. Trimming removed 0 bases from V and 6 bases from J, with 2 bases in between. The CDR3 totals 11 residues. Germline V gene lookup returns CDR1 DFQATT and CDR2 SNEGSKA (reference sequence).

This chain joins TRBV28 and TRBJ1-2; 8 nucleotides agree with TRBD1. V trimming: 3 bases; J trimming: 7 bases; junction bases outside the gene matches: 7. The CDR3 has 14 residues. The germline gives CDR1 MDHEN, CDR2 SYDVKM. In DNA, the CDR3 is TGTGCCAGCAGTTTGGATGACAGGGGCGGTGGCTACACCTTC. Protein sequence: CASSLDDRGGGYTF.

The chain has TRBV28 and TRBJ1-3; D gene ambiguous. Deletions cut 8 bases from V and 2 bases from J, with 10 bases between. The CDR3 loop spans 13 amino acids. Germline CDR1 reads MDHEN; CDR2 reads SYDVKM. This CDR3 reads CASCATAGNTIYF. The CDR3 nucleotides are TGTGCCAGCTGTGCTACTGCTGGAAACACCATATATTTT.

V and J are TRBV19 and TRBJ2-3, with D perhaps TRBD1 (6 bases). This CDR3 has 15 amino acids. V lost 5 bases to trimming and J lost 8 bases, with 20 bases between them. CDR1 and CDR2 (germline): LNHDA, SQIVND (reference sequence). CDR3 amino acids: CASSPRDISPGTQYF. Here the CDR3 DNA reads TGTGCCAGTAGTCCCCGGGACATCAGTCCGGGTACGCAGTATTTT.

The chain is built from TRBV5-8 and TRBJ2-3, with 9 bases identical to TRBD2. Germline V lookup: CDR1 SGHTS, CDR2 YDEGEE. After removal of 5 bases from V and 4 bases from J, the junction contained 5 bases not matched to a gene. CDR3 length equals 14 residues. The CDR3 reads CASSFSGSPDTQYF. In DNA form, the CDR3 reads TGTGCCAGCAGTTTTAGCGGGAGTCCAGATACGCAGTATTTT.

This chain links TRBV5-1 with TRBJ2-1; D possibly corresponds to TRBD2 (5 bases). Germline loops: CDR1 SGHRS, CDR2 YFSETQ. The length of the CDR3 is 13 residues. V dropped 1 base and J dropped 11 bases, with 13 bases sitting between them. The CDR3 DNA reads TGCGCCAGCAGCTTGCCCGGGATCCCTAAGCAGTTCTTC. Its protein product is CASSLPGIPKQFF.

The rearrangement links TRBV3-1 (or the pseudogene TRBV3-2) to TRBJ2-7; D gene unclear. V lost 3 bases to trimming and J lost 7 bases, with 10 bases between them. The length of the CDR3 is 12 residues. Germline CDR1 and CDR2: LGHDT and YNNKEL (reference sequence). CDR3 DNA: TGTGCCAGCAGCCATCTAACCAGGGAGCAGTACTTC. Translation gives CASSHLTREQYF.

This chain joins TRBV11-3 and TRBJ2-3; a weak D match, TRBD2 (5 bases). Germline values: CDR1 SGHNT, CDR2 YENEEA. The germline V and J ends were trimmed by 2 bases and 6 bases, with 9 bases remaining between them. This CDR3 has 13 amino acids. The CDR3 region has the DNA TGTGCCAGCAGCTTATGGGCGGGCGATACGCAGTATTTT. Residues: CASSLWAGDTQYF.

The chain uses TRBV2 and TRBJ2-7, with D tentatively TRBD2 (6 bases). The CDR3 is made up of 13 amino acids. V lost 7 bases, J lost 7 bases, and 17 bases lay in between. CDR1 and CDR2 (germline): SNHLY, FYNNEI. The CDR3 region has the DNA TGTGCCAGCATAGGAGGGGAGAGGGGTGAGCAGTACTTC. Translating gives CASIGGERGEQYF. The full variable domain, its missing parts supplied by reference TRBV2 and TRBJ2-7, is EPEVTQTPSHQVTQMGQEVILRCVPISNHLYFYWYRQILGQKVEFLVSFYNNEISEKSEIFDDQFSVERPDGSNFTLKIRSTKLEDSAMYFCASIGGERGEQYFGPGTRLTVT.

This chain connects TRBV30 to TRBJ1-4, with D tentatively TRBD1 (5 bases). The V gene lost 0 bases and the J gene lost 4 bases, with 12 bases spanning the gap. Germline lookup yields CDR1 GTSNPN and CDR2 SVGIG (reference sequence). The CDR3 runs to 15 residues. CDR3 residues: CAWSVVGTRNEKLFF. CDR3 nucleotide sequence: TGTGCCTGGAGTGTAGTCGGGACTCGTAATGAAAAACTGTTTTTT.

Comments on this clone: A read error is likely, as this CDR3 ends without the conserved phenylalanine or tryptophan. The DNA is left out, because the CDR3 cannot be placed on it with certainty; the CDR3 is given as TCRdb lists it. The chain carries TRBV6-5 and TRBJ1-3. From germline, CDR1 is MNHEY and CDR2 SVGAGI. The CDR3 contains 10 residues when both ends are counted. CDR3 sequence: CASRGTEIRI.